The source of this TCR beta chain is a study of blood T cells in healthy people across ages. CDR1 is SNHLY and CDR2 is FYNNEI in the germline V gene. V was trimmed by 0 bases and J by 14 bases, leaving 27 bases between them. The CDR3 has 17 amino acids. With regard to this clonotype: Antigen specificity is unknown.

Study-level points and caveats: Lack of knowledge of donor CMV status possibly confounded expanded clonotype changes. Per million T cells, TCR beta diversity dropped about linearly as age rose.

The donors, aged about 6 to 100, were healthy Caucasians from Russia. Per-sample PBMC isolation yielded at least 6.5 million cells. With a J-beta primer mix and a sample-barcoded 5' primer, a second PCR ran about 7 to 12 cycles. MiXCR, applied by TCRdb to the 5' RACE reads, yields one record per CDR3 protein. The table records roughly 720,000 distinct CDR3 sequences, about 55% of them present only once. This chain uses TRBV2 with TRBJ2-3; maybe TRBD2 (6 bases). The specimen sequenced was blood. The receptor's source is an elderly man in good health. In DNA form, the CDR3 reads TGTGCCAGCAGTGAAGCGCTTCGGGGGACCCCACACAGATACGCGTATTTT. The encoded protein is CASSEALRGTPHRYAYF.